Below, one TCR beta chain is given with its context. These data originate in a study of response to subunit inactivated influenza vaccine. The CDR3 is made up of 19 amino acids. The V gene end was trimmed by 4 bases and the J gene end by 4 bases; junction bases not matched to a gene: 21. Germline CDR1 and CDR2: MGHRA and YSYEKL. TCRdb analysed the RT-PCR reads with MiXCR anew, one entry per CDR3 protein. The data show some 850,000 distinct CDR3 sequences, roughly 18% seen once. The chain joins TRBV4-1 to TRBJ1-2, with 7 nucleotides matching TRBD1. The TCR comes from a man between 50 and 59 years old who received an inactivated influenza vaccine. The source was PBMCs from blood, collected 4 to 6 days after vaccination. CDR3 residues: CASSRETGSGSSIFYGYTF. In DNA form, the CDR3 reads TGCGCCAGCAGCCGAGAGACAGGGTCGGGGAGCAGTATATTCTATGGCTACACCTTC.